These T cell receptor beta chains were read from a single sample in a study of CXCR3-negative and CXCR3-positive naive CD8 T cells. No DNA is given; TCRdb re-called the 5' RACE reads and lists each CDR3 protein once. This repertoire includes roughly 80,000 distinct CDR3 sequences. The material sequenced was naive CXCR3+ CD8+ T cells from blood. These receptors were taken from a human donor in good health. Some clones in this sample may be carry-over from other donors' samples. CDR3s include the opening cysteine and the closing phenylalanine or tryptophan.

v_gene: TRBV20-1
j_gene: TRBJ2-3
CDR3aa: CSASKPPGVSTDTQYF

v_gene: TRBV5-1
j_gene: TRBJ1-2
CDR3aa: CASSTLGQGDYGYTF

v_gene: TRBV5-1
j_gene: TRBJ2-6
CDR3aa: CASSLGATRGSGANVLTF

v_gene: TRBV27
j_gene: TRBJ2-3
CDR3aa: CASSPLAGVATDTQYF

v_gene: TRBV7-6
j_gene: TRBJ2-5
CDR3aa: CASSPKIQAGETQYF

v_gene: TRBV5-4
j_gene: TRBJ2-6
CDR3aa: CASGTGDSEANVLTF

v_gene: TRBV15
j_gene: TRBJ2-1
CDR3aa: CATSRDPRPYNEQFF

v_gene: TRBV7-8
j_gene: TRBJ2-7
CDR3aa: CASSDGPEQYF

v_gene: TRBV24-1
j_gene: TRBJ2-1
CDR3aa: CATTLGTGNNEQFF

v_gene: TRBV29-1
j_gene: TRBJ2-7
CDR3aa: CSVEDETPGSSYEQYF

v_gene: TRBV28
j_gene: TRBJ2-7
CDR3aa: CASSLVFSYEQYF

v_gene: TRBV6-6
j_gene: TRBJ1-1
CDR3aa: CASTPTGSEAFF

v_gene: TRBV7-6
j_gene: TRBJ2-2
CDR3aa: CASIHGGLPSTGELFF

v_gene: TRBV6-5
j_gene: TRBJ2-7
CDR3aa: CASSYSGVEQYF

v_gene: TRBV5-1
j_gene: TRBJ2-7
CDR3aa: CASSLEAGPDYEQYF

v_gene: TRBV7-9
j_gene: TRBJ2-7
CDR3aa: CASSPRDTAEQYF

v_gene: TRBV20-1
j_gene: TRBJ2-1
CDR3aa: CSARKLNYNEQFF

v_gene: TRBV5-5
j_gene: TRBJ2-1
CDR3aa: CASSLYPSYNEQFF

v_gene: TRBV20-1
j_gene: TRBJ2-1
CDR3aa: CSARVAESSYNEQFF

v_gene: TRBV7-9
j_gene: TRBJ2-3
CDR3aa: CASSNPGQGSYTQYF

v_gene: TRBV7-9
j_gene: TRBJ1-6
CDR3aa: CASSPDIALHF

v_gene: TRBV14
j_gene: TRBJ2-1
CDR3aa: CASIPIGAASSYNEQFF

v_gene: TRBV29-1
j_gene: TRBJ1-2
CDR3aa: CSVEDGSLYGYTF

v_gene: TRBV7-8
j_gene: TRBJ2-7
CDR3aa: CASSLRGRYEQYF

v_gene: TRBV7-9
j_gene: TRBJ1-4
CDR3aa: CASSLAPGHNEKLFF

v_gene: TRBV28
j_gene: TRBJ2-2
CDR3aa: CASSLSTGELFF

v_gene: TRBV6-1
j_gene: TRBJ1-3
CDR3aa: CASREERFSGNTIYF

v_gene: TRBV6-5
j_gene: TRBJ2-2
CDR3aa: CASSLLRAPGELFF

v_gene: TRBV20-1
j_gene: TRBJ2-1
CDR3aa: CSATFTGSQIPQFF

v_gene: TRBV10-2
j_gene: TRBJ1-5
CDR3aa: CASTRGSNQPQHF

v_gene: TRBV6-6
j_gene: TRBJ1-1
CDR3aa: CASSPATGRNTEAFF

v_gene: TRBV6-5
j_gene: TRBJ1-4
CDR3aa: CASSWRGEGKLFF

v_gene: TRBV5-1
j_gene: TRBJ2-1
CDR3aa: CASSSVTSGIDNEQFF

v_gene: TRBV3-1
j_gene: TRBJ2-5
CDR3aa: CASSDRTQETQYF

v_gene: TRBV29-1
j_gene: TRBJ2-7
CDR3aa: CSVGRESSYEQYF

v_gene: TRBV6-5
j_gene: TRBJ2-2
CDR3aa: CASSYSATGGPTGELFF

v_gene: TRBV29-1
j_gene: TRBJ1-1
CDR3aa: CSVGRQGASEAFF

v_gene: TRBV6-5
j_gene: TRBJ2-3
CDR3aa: CASGQGTLRRTDTQYF

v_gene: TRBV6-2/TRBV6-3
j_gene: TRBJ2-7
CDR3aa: CASSAVGYEQYF

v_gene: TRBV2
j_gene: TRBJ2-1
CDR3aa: CASRDSRGQYNEQFF

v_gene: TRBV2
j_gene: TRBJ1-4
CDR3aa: CASSETNEKLFF

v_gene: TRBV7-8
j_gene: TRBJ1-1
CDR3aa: CASSPGVGQAAEAFF

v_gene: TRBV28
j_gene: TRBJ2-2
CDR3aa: CASRLTGELFF

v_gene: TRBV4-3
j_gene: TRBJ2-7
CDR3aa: CASSQDSAVGLDEQYF

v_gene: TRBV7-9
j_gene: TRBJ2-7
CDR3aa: CASRPRDSSSYEQYF

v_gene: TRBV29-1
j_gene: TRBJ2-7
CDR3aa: CSVEGGGGSPLNEQYF

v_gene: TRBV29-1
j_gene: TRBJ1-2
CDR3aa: CSVEVDRTPGMSGGGYTF

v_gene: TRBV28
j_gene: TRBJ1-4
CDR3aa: CASTPPGFNEKLFF